This entry lists 25 T cell receptor beta chains sequenced from one sample in a study of cytomegalovirus exposure and HLA in healthy donors. PCR used 60 Vbeta primers and 13 Jbeta primers. Repertoires were generated with immunoSEQ multiplex PCR, while TCRdb's copy carries only in-frame clones and drops some. This sample has some 130,000 clones, with 60% to 80% found just once. Input material: PBMCs. The receptors originated from an older woman in good health and CMV-seropositive.

This chain uses TRBV10-2 with TRBJ2-3; 10 positions agree with TRBD2. The CDR3 length is 17 residues. The V gene's germline CDR1 is WSHSY and CDR2 SAAADI. The junction had 15 bases not matched to a gene; V was cut back by 8 bases and J by 4 bases. The CDR3 sequence is CASGAPSLAGVADTQYF. The CDR3 region has the DNA TGCGCCAGCGGGGCCCCGAGTCTAGCGGGGGTGGCAGATACGCAGTATTTT.

The chain is built from TRBV19 and TRBJ2-7; D gene uncertain. CDR3 length: 11 residues. Trimming took 5 bases from V and 10 from J, leaving 12 bases between them. Germline V gene lookup returns CDR1 LNHDA and CDR2 SQIVND (reference sequence). The CDR3 DNA follows: TGTGCCAGTAGTCGAGGTACGGATCAGTACTTC. Translating gives CASSRGTDQYF.

V and J are TRBV27 and TRBJ1-1; D gene uncertain. The CDR3 is made up of 15 amino acids. The V end lost 1 base, the J end lost 2 bases, and 11 bases lay between the germline ends. Germline lookup yields CDR1 MNHEY and CDR2 SMNVEV (reference sequence). The CDR3 sequence is CASSLYPWANTEAFF. The CDR3 coding sequence is TGTGCCAGCAGTTTATACCCATGGGCAAACACTGAAGCTTTCTTT.

The V gene is TRBV9, the J gene TRBJ1-3; no firm D call. This CDR3 contains 16 residues. Germline loops: CDR1 SGDLS, CDR2 YYNGEE. V shed 3 bases and J shed 4 bases, with 17 bases lying between them. CDR3 region: CASSALNTVSGNTIYF. In DNA, the CDR3 is TGTGCCAGCAGCGCCCTGAACACAGTTTCAGGAAACACCATATATTTT.

This chain connects TRBV11-2 to TRBJ2-7, with 7 bases that match TRBD1. CDR1 is SGHAT, CDR2 FQNNGV, per germline. V gave up 5 bases and J gave up 6 bases; unmatched junction bases: 7. CDR3 size: 13 residues. The CDR3 spells CASSKGTDREQYF. The CDR3 nucleotides are TGTGCCAGCAGCAAGGGGACAGATCGCGAGCAGTACTTC.

J is TRBJ2-3 and V is TRBV2, with a possible D match to TRBD2 (5 bases). V lost 5 bases and J 13 bases, leaving 13 bases between the germline ends. The CDR3 is 11 residues long. Germline assignment: CDR1 SNHLY and CDR2 FYNNEI. In DNA form, the CDR3 reads TGTGCCAGCAGTTGGACTGGCCCAGAGTATTTT. Protein sequence: CASSWTGPEYF.

In nucleotides, the CDR3 is TGTGCCAGCAGGTTGGGTGCGGATCCTAACTATGGCTACACCTTC. Residues: CASRLGADPNYGYTF. The chain couples TRBV7-2 to TRBJ1-2, with D unresolved. The V gene lost 6 bases and the J gene lost 0 bases, with 14 bases spanning the gap. Germline lookup yields CDR1 SGHTA and CDR2 FQGNSA. This CDR3 contains 15 residues.

V usage is TRBV6-1 and J usage is TRBJ2-5; 8 bases agree with TRBD2. There are 15 residues in the CDR3. Germline V gene lookup returns CDR1 MNHNS and CDR2 SASEGT. With 7 bases clipped from V and 3 bases from J, the junction kept 10 bases outside the gene matches. CDR3 region: CASIHRERGKETQYF. CDR3 nucleotide sequence: TGTGCCAGCATCCACAGGGAGCGGGGGAAAGAGACCCAGTACTTC.

The rearrangement uses TRBV2 and TRBJ2-7; possibly TRBD1 for D (6 bases). The germline V gene has CDR1 SNHLY and CDR2 FYNNEI. Between the trimmed V and J ends, which lost 5 bases and 2 bases, there was a span of 10 bases. The CDR3 runs to 13 residues. This chain's CDR3 is CASSTGPTYEQYF. In DNA, the CDR3 is TGTGCCAGCAGTACAGGGCCCACCTACGAGCAGTACTTC.

V is TRBV9 and J is TRBJ2-7; maybe TRBD2 (6 bases). V lost 0 bases and J 1 base, leaving 11 bases between the germline ends. CDR3 size: 15 residues. The germline V gene encodes CDR1 SGDLS and CDR2 YYNGEE. CDR3 sequence (DNA): TGTGCCAGCAGCGTAGGCGGGGAGCAATCCTACGAGCAGTACTTC. Translated: CASSVGGEQSYEQYF.

The J gene is TRBJ1-2, the V gene TRBV29-1; tentatively, D is TRBD1 (6 bases). This CDR3 comprises 13 residues. V was clipped by 3 bases and J by 7 bases, with 15 bases between them. Germline V gene lookup returns CDR1 SQVTM and CDR2 ANQGSEA. CDR3 nucleotide sequence: TGCAGCGTTGAGTCGACAGGAGAAGGTGGCTACACCTTC. Protein sequence: CSVESTGEGGYTF.

The chain is built from TRBV10-3 and TRBJ2-3; no definite D call. Looked up from germline, CDR1 is ENHRY and CDR2 is SYGVKD. CDR3 length: 14 amino acids. V gave up 3 bases and J gave up 4 bases, with 11 bases separating them. As DNA, the CDR3 is TGTGCCATCAGTGAACGAAGAGAGTCAGATACGCAGTATTTT. It encodes CAISERRESDTQYF.

This chain connects TRBV9 to TRBJ2-2; D remains ambiguous. There are 13 residues in the CDR3. Germline lookup yields CDR1 SGDLS and CDR2 YYNGEE. Trimming took off 0 bases at V and 4 bases at J, with 4 bases between the two ends. CDR3 DNA: TGTGCCAGCAGCGTAGTAGTCACCGGGGAGCTGTTTTTT. As protein: CASSVVVTGELFF.

On this clone itself: At one end, the junction sequence differs from germline, possibly due to a read error. The V call is TRBV6-5, the J call TRBJ1-3; 7 nucleotides agree with TRBD1. This CDR3 is 11 amino acids long. Germline CDR1 and CDR2: MNHEY and SVGAGI. The chain's CDR3 is CASRGPGQLHF. In DNA, the CDR3 is TGTGCCAGCCGGGGACCGGGACAGTTACATTTT.

This clone was picked up a small number of times. The chain links TRBV5-1 to TRBJ2-5; 9 bases are shared with TRBD1. Trimming took 3 bases from V and 5 from J; bases not matched to a gene: 8. The CDR3 extends over 15 amino acids. Germline CDR1 and CDR2: SGHRS and YFSETQ. CDR3 DNA sequence: TGCGCCAGCAGCTACTGGACAGGGGTTTCGGAGACCCAGTACTTC. It codes for CASSYWTGVSETQYF.

The rearrangement joins TRBV2 to TRBJ2-3; D remains ambiguous. The CDR3 is made up of 15 amino acids. Trimming took 7 bases from V and 3 from J, leaving 17 bases between them. Germline V lookup: CDR1 SNHLY, CDR2 FYNNEI. The CDR3 bases are TGTGCCAGCAAGTTTGTCCAGGTTGAAACAGATACGCAGTATTTT. Protein sequence: CASKFVQVETDTQYF.

This chain uses TRBV29-1 with TRBJ2-5; the match to TRBD1 covers 8 bases. The J call may be faulty, since TRBJ2-7 better matches the DNA end. The CDR3 totals 13 residues. Germline V gene sequence: CDR1 SQVTM, CDR2 ANQGSEA. The CDR3 protein is CSVADRVSYEQYF. Written as DNA, the CDR3 is TGCAGCGTGGCGGACAGGGTCTCCTACGAGCAGTACTTC.

This chain links TRBV4-1 with TRBJ1-6, with 7 bases aligning to TRBD1. Germline CDR1 is MGHRA and CDR2 is YSYEKL. V was clipped by 7 bases and J by 5 bases; unmatched bases: 20. CDR3 size: 19 residues. The CDR3 protein is CASTPSGTATLSDNSPLHF. DNA for the CDR3: TGCGCCAGCACCCCCTCCGGGACAGCAACACTGAGCGATAATTCACCCCTCCACTTT.

This clone was seen more than once but under ten times. The CDR3 DNA is TGTACGGCCGGAGCTAACTATGGCTACACCTTC. Protein product: CTAGANYGYTF. The V and J genes are TRBV6-5 and TRBJ1-2; D call uncertain. The CDR3 consists of 11 residues. The germline V gene encodes CDR1 MNHEY and CDR2 SVGAGI.

This chain joins TRBV6-5 and TRBJ2-7; TRBD1 might be the D (5 bases). Germline CDR1 and CDR2: MNHEY and SVGAGI. This CDR3 spans 14 amino acids. Trimming took 1 base from V and 6 from J, leaving 13 bases between them. CDR3 sequence: CASSYYGAKGEQYF. The CDR3 region has the DNA TGTGCCAGCAGTTACTATGGGGCAAAGGGCGAGCAGTACTTC.

The gene calls are TRBV29-1 and TRBJ1-2; 8 bases align to TRBD1. The CDR3 has 14 amino acids. Germline loops: CDR1 SQVTM, CDR2 ANQGSEA. The chain's CDR3 is CSISEGQVSGGYTF. CDR3 nucleotides: TGCAGTATATCCGAGGGACAGGTTTCGGGAGGCTACACCTTC.

The chain carries TRBV9 and TRBJ1-1, with TRBD1 identical over 8 bases. J was trimmed by 5 bases and V by 4 bases; bases with no gene match: 10. In germline, CDR1 is SGDLS, CDR2 YYNGEE. The CDR3 spans 15 residues. The CDR3 DNA follows: TGTGCCAGCAGCACTGTCCAGGGGGCTTCGACTGAAGCTTTCTTT. Residues: CASSTVQGASTEAFF.

The rearrangement uses TRBV6-1 and TRBJ1-1; the D gene is possibly TRBD1 (6 bases). Germline V gives CDR1 MNHNS, CDR2 SASEGT. This CDR3 has 15 residues. Trimming removed 2 bases at V and 3 bases at J, with 13 bases between. CDR3 amino acids: CASSESGGVDTEAFF. Written as DNA, the CDR3 is TGTGCCAGCAGTGAATCGGGGGGCGTAGACACTGAAGCTTTCTTT.

V is TRBV6-5 and J is TRBJ2-1, with TRBD2 as a possible D gene (5 bases). The CDR3 length is 13 residues. Germline assignment: CDR1 MNHEY and CDR2 SVGAGI. V was trimmed by 3 bases and J by 7 bases, leaving 10 bases between them. CDR3 DNA: TGTGCCAGCAGTTATAGGACTCGGAATGAGCAGTTCTTC. This translates into CASSYRTRNEQFF.

The genes are TRBV7-3 and TRBJ2-5; 7 bases line up with TRBD2. J gave up 4 bases and V 1 base, and 0 bases lay outside the gene matches. This CDR3 is built from 13 residues. Germline loops: CDR1 SGHTA, CDR2 FQGTGA. The CDR3 loop reads CASSLSGGETQYF. In DNA form, the CDR3 reads TGTGCCAGCAGCTTAAGCGGGGGAGAGACCCAGTACTTC.